This is a list of T cell receptor beta chains from one sample in a study of CD8 T cells in Susac syndrome. Using its own MiXCR run on the immunoSEQ multiplex PCR reads, TCRdb lists one record per CDR3 protein. The sample has 150,000 to 200,000 distinct CDR3 sequences; roughly 94% are singletons. Sequencing was done on a sample of CD8+ T cells from PBMCs. The receptors originated from a human donor with Susac syndrome. The CDR3 runs from the conserved cysteine through the conserved F or W. D genes are given only for firm matches. Clone size appears in some rows only: once, few, many, or a class for an expanded clone.

-	TRBV2	TRBJ1-6	TRBD1	TGTGCCAGCAGCTCACAGGGGACCTCCTATAATTCACCCCTCCACTTT	CASSSQGTSYNSPLHF
-	TRBV12-3/TRBV12-4	TRBJ2-4	-	TGTGCCAGCAGTCCCGGAGTGGTCACAGGCATTCAGTACTTC	CASSPGVVTGIQYF
-	TRBV5-4	TRBJ2-1	-	TGTGCCAGCGGCTACGCTTATGAGCAGTTCTTC	CASGYAYEQFF
-	TRBV11-3	TRBJ2-3	-	TGTGCCAGCAGCCAGGGAGATACGCAGTATTTT	CASSQGDTQYF
-	TRBV5-1	TRBJ2-3	-	TGCGCCAGCAGCACCGTGACGGCCACATCCATAGATACGCAGTATTTT	CASSTVTATSIDTQYF
-	TRBV20-1	TRBJ2-1	-	TGCAGTGCTAGAGTAGGGGGACATGATCGGCAGTTCTTC	CSARVGGHDRQFF
-	TRBV19	TRBJ2-3	TRBD2	TGTGCCAGTAGTATAGATGGCGGGGCGGGGGGAACAGATACGCAGTATTTT	CASSIDGGAGGTDTQYF
-	TRBV20-1	TRBJ2-3	-	TGCAGTGCTAGAGCATTCGAGGGGGCAGATACGCAGTATTTT	CSARAFEGADTQYF
-	TRBV7-2	TRBJ2-3	-	TGTGCCAGCAGCTTAGGCGGGGGCCGAGATACGCAGTATTTT	CASSLGGGRDTQYF
-	TRBV11-2	TRBJ2-1	-	TGTGCCAGCAGAGGAACGACTCGAGAGTACAATGAGCAGTTCTTC	CASRGTTREYNEQFF
-	TRBV2	TRBJ2-4	-	TGTGCCAGCAGTTTGGCCAAAAACATTCAGTACTTC	CASSLAKNIQYF
once	TRBV9	TRBJ2-3	-	TGTGCCAGCAGCGCCAGAGGCCTTAGCACAGATACGCAGTATTTT	CASSARGLSTDTQYF
-	TRBV20-1	TRBJ2-1	TRBD2	TGCAGTGCTAGAGATTTTTTGGGGACTAGCTACAATGAGCAGTTCTTC	CSARDFLGTSYNEQFF
-	TRBV28	TRBJ1-1	-	TGTGCCAGCAACCCTCAGGGGCCCGGCGGAACTGAAGCTTTCTTT	CASNPQGPGGTEAFF
-	TRBV29-1	TRBJ2-1	TRBD1	TGCAGCGGGGGGGGACAGGGGCCCTACAATGAGCAGTTCTTC	CSGGGQGPYNEQFF
-	TRBV9	TRBJ1-1	-	TGTGCCAGCAGCGCCTCGGACAGTTGGAACACTGAAGCTTTCTTT	CASSASDSWNTEAFF
-	TRBV5-1	TRBJ2-5	-	TGCGCCAGCAGCTACCTCCATTCGACAGAGCAAGAGACCCAGTACTTC	CASSYLHSTEQETQYF
-	TRBV12-3/TRBV12-4	TRBJ1-5	-	TGTGCCAGCAGTTATAGGGGCCCTAGCAATCAGCCCCAGCATTTT	CASSYRGPSNQPQHF
-	TRBV5-1	TRBJ1-6	TRBD1	TGCGCCAGCAGCTTGGGAGGGACAGGGGGAGTTTCACCCCTCCACTTT	CASSLGGTGGVSPLHF
-	TRBV30	TRBJ2-7	-	TGTGCCTGGAGTGTACTAAAGGAAACCTACGAGCAGTACTTC	CAWSVLKETYEQYF
-	TRBV7-2	TRBJ2-1	-	TGTGCCAGCAGCTTAATTGTCAGGGACAATGAGCAGTTCTTC	CASSLIVRDNEQFF
-	TRBV19	TRBJ1-1	-	TGTGCCAGTAGTATATCGGATATGAACACTGAAGCTTTCTTT	CASSISDMNTEAFF
few	TRBV12-3/TRBV12-4	TRBJ2-1	TRBD1	TGTGCCAGCAGTTCAGGGGGAAGCTCCTACAATGAGCAGTTCTTC	CASSSGGSSYNEQFF
-	TRBV4-1	TRBJ2-7	-	TGCGCCAGCAGCCAAGATGGGAGGGGGACTCGTCCCTACGAGCAGTACTTC	CASSQDGRGTRPYEQYF
-	TRBV19	TRBJ2-1	-	TGTGCCAGTAGTATAGGGGCAGAAGACAATGAGCAGTTCTTC	CASSIGAEDNEQFF
-	TRBV9	TRBJ2-7	TRBD1	TGTGCCAGCAGCGAAGCCGGGACAGAATCCTACGAGCAGTACTTC	CASSEAGTESYEQYF
-	TRBV30	TRBJ2-1	-	TGTGCCTGGAGTAGGAGCGGCAGCTCCTACAATGAGCAGTTCTTC	CAWSRSGSSYNEQFF
-	TRBV7-9	TRBJ1-1	-	TGTGCCAGCAGCCCCCAACTTATCAACACTGAAGCTTTCTTT	CASSPQLINTEAFF
-	TRBV9	TRBJ1-1	-	TGTGCCAGCAGCGTAGCGGAGACTGAAGCTTTCTTT	CASSVAETEAFF
-	TRBV30	TRBJ1-2	-	TGTGCCTGGTACCACAGGGGCTACACCTTC	CAWYHRGYTF
-	TRBV4-1	TRBJ1-1	TRBD1	TGCGCCAGCAGCCAAGGACAGGGGGCGAACACTGAAGCTTTCTTT	CASSQGQGANTEAFF
-	TRBV7-6	TRBJ2-3	-	TGTGCCAGCAGCTTATTTTTTGAGGGTAGCACAGATACGCAGTATTTT	CASSLFFEGSTDTQYF
-	TRBV13	TRBJ2-1	-	TGTGCCAGCAGCCCGACGGGGGGCCTTCAGTTCTTC	CASSPTGGLQFF
-	TRBV2	TRBJ1-6	-	TGTGCCAGCAGTGAAGCCGGACAGTCTTCTCCCCTCCACTTT	CASSEAGQSSPLHF
once	TRBV4-2	TRBJ2-6	TRBD2	TGTGCCAGCAGCCAACTGATTAGCGGGGGTTCTGGGGCCAACGTCCTGACTTTC	CASSQLISGGSGANVLTF
-	TRBV13	TRBJ2-3	TRBD2	TGTGCCAGCAGCCCCCGAGCTAGCGGCAAAGATACGCAGTATTTT	CASSPRASGKDTQYF
-	TRBV7-2	TRBJ1-3	-	TGTGCCAGCAGCCCATCCTTGGGAAACACCATATATTTT	CASSPSLGNTIYF
-	TRBV6-5	TRBJ1-5	-	TGTGCCAGCAGTCCCCCGACGGGCGGGCCCCAGCATTTT	CASSPPTGGPQHF
-	TRBV4-1	TRBJ2-1	-	TGCGCCAGCAGCCAAGTAGCAACGGGATTCGCGCAGTTCTTC	CASSQVATGFAQFF
-	TRBV4-1	TRBJ1-1	-	TGCGCCAGCAGCCAAGAGATATCACGGGTGAACACTGAAGCTTTCTTT	CASSQEISRVNTEAFF
-	TRBV19	TRBJ2-7	TRBD2	TGTGCCAGTAGTGCAACCGGGACTATCTACGAGCAGTACTTC	CASSATGTIYEQYF
-	TRBV28	TRBJ2-3	-	TGTGCCAGCAGTCAATACCCTTCCAATACGCAGTATTTT	CASSQYPSNTQYF
-	TRBV7-8	TRBJ2-5	TRBD2	TGTGCCAGCAGCAGGGTTTCGACTAGCGGGGGGTACCAAGAGACCCAGTACTTC	CASSRVSTSGGYQETQYF
-	TRBV20-1	TRBJ1-6	-	TGCAGCGCAAACTTTTCACCCCTCCACTTT	CSANFSPLHF
-	TRBV9	TRBJ2-5	TRBD1	TGTGCCAGCAGCGCGACAGGGCCAGGAGAGACCCAGTACTTC	CASSATGPGETQYF
-	TRBV5-1	TRBJ2-7	-	TGCGCCAGCAGCTTCGGACACCACCGCCTTTCGAGCTCCTACGAGCAGTACTTC	CASSFGHHRLSSSYEQYF
-	TRBV27	TRBJ1-1	-	TGTGCCAGCAGTTTACGAGACAGCAACACTGAAGCTTTCTTT	CASSLRDSNTEAFF
-	TRBV3-1	TRBJ2-2	-	TGTGCCAGCAGCCAATGGACGGGACAGAACACCGGGGAGCTGTTTTTT	CASSQWTGQNTGELFF
-	TRBV11-2	TRBJ2-1	-	TGTGCCAGCAGCCTGACATGGAACAATGAGCAGTTCTTC	CASSLTWNNEQFF
-	TRBV5-1	TRBJ2-5	TRBD2	TGCGCCAGCAGCCCCCATCGGGGGGGGCCTCAGGAGACCCAGTACTTC	CASSPHRGGPQETQYF
once	TRBV28	TRBJ2-5	-	TGTGCCAGTAAGGACTACCACGATCAAGAGACCCAGTACTTC	CASKDYHDQETQYF
once	TRBV5-1	TRBJ2-3	-	TGCGCCAGCAGCAGGGGTCCAGCACTGGCAGATACGCAGTATTTT	CASSRGPALADTQYF
-	TRBV6-5	TRBJ2-2	-	TGTGCCAGCAGTTACAGCCTACGGGGCACCGGGGAGCTGTTTTTT	CASSYSLRGTGELFF